These T cell receptor beta chains were read from a single sample in a study of cytomegalovirus exposure and HLA in healthy donors. Profiling relied on immunoSEQ multiplex PCR, and the TCRdb table lists in-frame clones only, not all of them. The sample holds fewer than 250,000 clones, about 85% seen once. The material sequenced was PBMCs. These TCRs come from a woman aged 45-60 years in good health and CMV-seronegative. CDR3s include the opening cysteine and the closing phenylalanine or tryptophan. The order of the fields is D gene, clone size, V gene, J gene, CDR3 DNA, CDR3 protein. The D gene is left open where the match is weak. The size field is filled for only some rows; it gives once, few, many or a size class.

>TRBD1|once|TRBV7-7|TRBJ2-5
TGTGCTAGCAGCTTGGGGACAGATGGGACCCAGTACTTC
CASSLGTDGTQYF
>TRBD1|NA|TRBV18|TRBJ1-2
TGTGCCAGCTCACCACGTGAGACCGGGACAGATCACTATGGCTACACCTTC
CASSPRETGTDHYGYTF
>NA|once|TRBV15|TRBJ2-3
TGTGCCACCAGCACCGCAGTCACAGATACGCAGTATTTT
CATSTAVTDTQYF
>NA|NA|TRBV19|TRBJ1-5
TGTGCCAGTAGTATAGATCACATAACTCAGCCCCAGCATTTT
CASSIDHITQPQHF
>TRBD1|NA|TRBV7-8|TRBJ1-1
TGTGCCAGCAGCCTAGACCGACAGGGGATCCCGAACACTGAAGCTTTCTTT
CASSLDRQGIPNTEAFF
>TRBD2|few|TRBV5-1|TRBJ2-2
TGCGCCAGCAGCCCCGCTAGCGGGGGGGCAACCGGGGAGCTGTTTTTT
CASSPASGGATGELFF
>NA|NA|TRBV6-6|TRBJ1-2
TGTGCCAGCAGATTAAAGGGGCCTCTTAACTATGGCTACACCTTC
CASRLKGPLNYGYTF
>NA|NA|TRBV6-5|TRBJ1-1
TGTGCCAGCAGTTACTCGAACAACATGAACACTGAAGCTTTCTTT
CASSYSNNMNTEAFF
>TRBD1|NA|TRBV2|TRBJ2-7
TGTGCCAGCAGTGAAGCCCCGGGACAGGGTACAATCTCCTACGAGCAGTACTTC
CASSEAPGQGTISYEQYF
>TRBD1|NA|TRBV6-9|TRBJ1-2
TGTGCCAGCAGTTGCTCGAACGACCGGGACAGGGTCTCTCTGGAGAACTATGGCTACACCTTC
CASSCSNDRDRVSLENYGYTF
>NA|once|TRBV6-5|TRBJ2-1
TGTGCCAGCACACCGAGCGGAGGAGGTTACAATGAGCAGTTCTTC
CASTPSGGGYNEQFF
>NA|NA|TRBV14|TRBJ1-1
TGTGCCAGCAGCCTCAGGGAGGGGAACACTGAAGCTTTCTTT
CASSLREGNTEAFF
>TRBD2|once|TRBV7-8|TRBJ2-7
TGTGCCAGCAGTCCCCCCCGGGGACTAGCTTACGAGCAGTACTTC
CASSPPRGLAYEQYF
>NA|NA|TRBV5-1|TRBJ1-6
TGCGCCAGCAGCCCGGGGGGCAGTAATTCACCCCTCCACTTT
CASSPGGSNSPLHF
>TRBD1|NA|TRBV6-5|TRBJ2-7
TGTGCCAGCAGTTGGACAGGGAAGTACTTC
CASSWTGKYF
>TRBD2|NA|TRBV4-1|TRBJ2-5
TGCGCCAGCAGCCAAATCCCAGACTCCGCTAGCGGGGGGGCAGAGACCCAGTACTTC
CASSQIPDSASGGAETQYF
>NA|once|TRBV7-8|TRBJ2-5
TGTGCCAGCAGCTTAGCTATTCTGGAGACCCAGTACTTC
CASSLAILETQYF
>TRBD1|once|TRBV14|TRBJ2-7
TGTGCCAGCAGCCCCTGGACAGGTTCCTACGAGCAGTACTTC
CASSPWTGSYEQYF
>NA|NA|TRBV5-1|TRBJ2-1
TGCGCCAGCAGCTTGTCGACAGGACCCTACAATGAGCAGTTCTTC
CASSLSTGPYNEQFF
>TRBD1|NA|TRBV7-9|TRBJ1-2
TGTTCCAGCAGCTTGACAGGGGGCAAGGCTTTCTATGGCTACACCTTC
CSSSLTGGKAFYGYTF
>TRBD2|NA|TRBV7-2|TRBJ2-1
TGTGCCAGCTTTCGAGGGGGTAGCGGGAAAACGAATGAGCAGTTCTTC
CASFRGGSGKTNEQFF
>NA|NA|TRBV11-1|TRBJ2-7
TGTGCCAGCAGCTTCGTCCAGGGCGCCTACGAGCAGTACTTC
CASSFVQGAYEQYF
>TRBD1|NA|TRBV4-2|TRBJ1-4
TGTGCCAGCAGCCCCCCGGGACAGGCTAATGAAAAACTGTTTTTT
CASSPPGQANEKLFF
>TRBD1|NA|TRBV28|TRBJ1-1
TGTGCCAGCAGTGTAGGACAGGGGAGAGCTTTCTTT
CASSVGQGRAFF
>NA|NA|TRBV2|TRBJ2-2
TGTGCCAGCAGTGATTATCGGGGGAACGGGGAGCTGTTTTTT
CASSDYRGNGELFF
>TRBD1|NA|TRBV7-8|TRBJ2-2
TGTGCCAGCAGCTTAGCCCACCAGGGGGCCAGCACCGGGGAGCTGTTTTTT
CASSLAHQGASTGELFF
>TRBD2|NA|TRBV19|TRBJ2-1
TGTGCCAGTACTCATTTGACTAGCGGAGCCAATGAGCAGTTCTTC
CASTHLTSGANEQFF
>NA|NA|TRBV9|TRBJ2-1
TGTGCCAGCAGCGTAGCCGGGGGAGGGGGGATCGGGGATGAGCAGTTCTTC
CASSVAGGGGIGDEQFF
>NA|NA|TRBV11-2|TRBJ2-7
TGTGCCAGCAGCTTAGAGGCAGGGGCCTACGAGCAGTACTTC
CASSLEAGAYEQYF
>NA|NA|TRBV9|TRBJ1-2
TGTGCCAGCAGCGTAGCAGACTATGGCTACACCTTC
CASSVADYGYTF
>NA|NA|TRBV6-6|TRBJ1-5
TGTGCCAGCAGTTACTCCGCAGGAAATCAGCCTCAGCATTTT
CASSYSAGNQPQHF
>TRBD1|NA|TRBV15|TRBJ2-7
TGTGCCACCAGCAGGCCAAGACAGGGAGTGAGGACCTACGAGCAGTACTTC
CATSRPRQGVRTYEQYF
>NA|NA|TRBV6-6|TRBJ2-6
TGTGCCAGCAGCTCCTCGCGCGGGTTTGGGGCCAACGTCCTGACTTTC
CASSSSRGFGANVLTF
>NA|few|TRBV2|TRBJ1-1
TGTGCCAGCAGAGGCAGGGGTGGTTTCTTT
CASRGRGGFF
>NA|few|TRBV28|TRBJ2-7
TGTGCCAGCAGTTCGACAGCCCCCTACGAGCAGTACTTC
CASSSTAPYEQYF
>NA|NA|TRBV4-1|TRBJ1-5
TGCGCCAGCAGCCAAGAACGATCGTATGGGGGCCGGGGTCAGCCCCAGCATTTT
CASSQERSYGGRGQPQHF
>NA|NA|TRBV5-1|TRBJ2-1
TGCGCCAGCAGCTTAGGGCAGGGAAGGAATGAGCAGTTCTTC
CASSLGQGRNEQFF
>NA|NA|TRBV6-5|TRBJ2-7
TGTGCCAGCAGCCAGGGTTTTACCTACGAGCAGTACTTC
CASSQGFTYEQYF
>TRBD1|NA|TRBV7-9|TRBJ2-6
TGTGCCAGCAGCAAAATAGTAGGGGGCGCTGGGGCCAACGTCCTGACTTTC
CASSKIVGGAGANVLTF
>TRBD1|once|TRBV27|TRBJ2-1
TGTGCCAGCATAAGATCCGGGACAGGCTCCTACAATGAGCAGTTCTTC
CASIRSGTGSYNEQFF
>TRBD2|NA|TRBV27|TRBJ2-3
TGTGCCAGCATGTCGGGACTAGCGGGAGCTACGCAGTATTTT
CASMSGLAGATQYF
>TRBD1|few|TRBV2|TRBJ1-1
TGTGCCAGCAGTGCCGGGACAGGGGACACTGAAGCTTTCTTT
CASSAGTGDTEAFF
>NA|NA|TRBV9|TRBJ1-2
TGTGCCAGCAGCGTATACGTAGCTAACTATGGCTACACCTTC
CASSVYVANYGYTF
>NA|few|TRBV5-1|TRBJ2-3
TGCGCCAGCAGCTTGGTGTTCCGAGATACGCAGTATTTT
CASSLVFRDTQYF
>TRBD2|NA|TRBV28|TRBJ2-1
TGTGCCAGCAGTTTACCTAGCGGGTCCTTTAATGAGCAGTTCTTC
CASSLPSGSFNEQFF
>NA|NA|TRBV7-2|TRBJ1-1
TGTGCCAGCAGCTTAGAGGGGCAAGCTGAAGCTTTCTTT
CASSLEGQAEAFF
>TRBD1|NA|TRBV7-9|TRBJ2-7
TGTGCCAGCAGCAAACAGGGGCCCCCGAACGAGCAGTACTTC
CASSKQGPPNEQYF
>TRBD1|NA|TRBV9|TRBJ2-7
TGTGCCAGCAGCGTAGGTGGGACAGGACCCTCCGAGCAGTACTTC
CASSVGGTGPSEQYF
>NA|NA|TRBV28|TRBJ1-3
TGTGCCAGCAACCACCCGAGCTCTGGAAACACCATATATTTT
CASNHPSSGNTIYF
>NA|NA|TRBV27|TRBJ2-1
TGTGCCAGCAGTTCCCCTCAACAGGCCCCAAGGGATGAGCAGTTCTTC
CASSSPQQAPRDEQFF
>NA|NA|TRBV9|TRBJ1-2
TGTGCCAGCAGAAGCGGGCGACATTCGGGAGGCTACACCTTC
CASRSGRHSGGYTF
>TRBD2|NA|TRBV9|TRBJ2-2
TGTGCCAGCAGCTCGACTAGCGGGAGGGCCAGGGCCGGGGAGCTGTTTTTT
CASSSTSGRARAGELFF
>NA|few|TRBV2|TRBJ2-2
TGTGCCAGCAGTGACGGCAGGGTCAACACCGGGGAGCTGTTTTTT
CASSDGRVNTGELFF
>NA|NA|TRBV6-5|TRBJ2-5
TGTGCCAGCAGTTACAGGGCGGGGGCGGGGGCGCAGTACTTC
CASSYRAGAGAQYF
>TRBD1|NA|TRBV5-1|TRBJ2-2
TGCGCCAGCAGCTCGGGACAGGGAGAAACCGGGGAGCTGTTTTTT
CASSSGQGETGELFF
>TRBD1|NA|TRBV12-5|TRBJ1-2
TGTGCTAGTGGTTCGGACAGGGGTTCTATTACTATAGGCTACACCTTC
CASGSDRGSITIGYTF
>NA|NA|TRBV11-2|TRBJ1-5
TGTGCCAGCAGCTTAGATCCAGGGTCGAAAAGCAATCAGCCCCAGCATTTT
CASSLDPGSKSNQPQHF
>NA|NA|TRBV5-1|TRBJ2-1
TGCGCCAGCAGCTTCGGAGCGAACAATGAGCAGTTCTTC
CASSFGANNEQFF
>TRBD1|NA|TRBV19|TRBJ2-3
TGTGCCAGTAGTATGGGGACAGGGTTTAGCACAGATACGCAGTATTTT
CASSMGTGFSTDTQYF